These T cell receptor beta chains were read from a single sample in a study of T cell responses to AZD1222 COVID-19 vaccine. Assay used: immunoSEQ multiplex PCR; TCRdb lists only in-frame clones, some missing. Of roughly 93,000 clones in the sample, just over 85% were seen once. Material: peripheral blood, obtained on day 0 of AZD1222 vaccination. These receptors originate from an adult in good health. The CDR3 runs from the conserved cysteine through the conserved F or W. Fields, in order: clone size, V gene, D gene, J gene, CDR3 length, CDR3 DNA, CDR3 protein. D genes are given only for firm matches. For some rows the clone size is stated as once, few or many, or as a class when expanded; others skip it.

-,TRBV11-2,-,TRBJ1-1,13,TGTGCCAGCAGCTTTGACTACAACACTGAAGCTTTCTTT,CASSFDYNTEAFF
-,TRBV30,-,TRBJ1-2,11,TGTGCCTGGAGTGGAGGCTATGGCTACACCTTC,CAWSGGYGYTF
-,TRBV2,-,TRBJ1-3,15,TGTGCCAGCAGCCCGACCGTGAGCTCTGGAAACACCATATATTTT,CASSPTVSSGNTIYF
-,TRBV9,TRBD2,TRBJ2-3,17,TGTGCCAGCAGCGTAGATCCAGCGGGAGGTTCGGCGGATACGCAGTATTTT,CASSVDPAGGSADTQYF
-,TRBV27,-,TRBJ2-1,13,TGTGCCAGCAGCAGTACGGGTGGATATGAGCAGTTCTTC,CASSSTGGYEQFF
-,TRBV6-1,-,TRBJ1-1,15,TGTGCCAGCAGTGAAGTTGGGGGGTGGGTCACTGAAGCTTTCTTT,CASSEVGGWVTEAFF
-,TRBV5-4,-,TRBJ1-2,15,TGTGCCAGCAGCTTGGCCCAGGGTGATAACTATGGCTACACCTTC,CASSLAQGDNYGYTF
-,TRBV3-1/TRBV3-2,TRBD1,TRBJ1-4,15,TGTGCCAGCAGCCGAGGACAGGGGACAAATGAAAAACTGTTTTTT,CASSRGQGTNEKLFF
-,TRBV9,-,TRBJ2-2,15,TGTGCCAGCAGCGTAGCAGGACTGTTGTCCGGGGAGCTGTTTTTT,CASSVAGLLSGELFF
-,TRBV10-3,-,TRBJ1-5,14,TGTGCCATCAGTGGGGACGGAGGCAATCAGCCCCAGCATTTT,CAISGDGGNQPQHF
-,TRBV4-1,-,TRBJ1-4,17,TGCGCCAGCAGCCAGCCAGGGCGTAGGGGTTCGAATGAAAAACTGTTTTTT,CASSQPGRRGSNEKLFF
-,TRBV7-8,TRBD1,TRBJ1-3,15,TGTGCCAGCAGCTCACATCCGGGACAGACAAACACCATATATTTT,CASSSHPGQTNTIYF
-,TRBV9,-,TRBJ1-3,17,TGTGCCAGCAGCCCTGGACAACTTACCGTCTCTGGAAACACCATATATTTT,CASSPGQLTVSGNTIYF
-,TRBV18,-,TRBJ2-3,14,TGTGCCAGCTCACCACAACAGGGCACAGATACGCAGTATTTT,CASSPQQGTDTQYF
few,TRBV5-8,-,TRBJ2-7,15,TGTGCCAGCAGCTTGGGCTCAGGGTTTTTGGGCGAGCAGTACTTC,CASSLGSGFLGEQYF
-,TRBV19,TRBD1,TRBJ1-5,15,TGTGCCAGTACCACACAGGGGGCGAGCAATCAGCCCCAGCATTTT,CASTTQGASNQPQHF
-,TRBV12-3/TRBV12-4,-,TRBJ2-7,13,TGTGCCAGCAGCCTTGTGGAAACCTACGAGCAGTACTTC,CASSLVETYEQYF
few,TRBV30,-,TRBJ1-2,13,TGTGCCTGGAGTTTGTTACAGGGAGGGCCTTGCACCTTC,CAWSLLQGGPCTF
-,TRBV6-5,-,TRBJ2-7,13,TGTGCCAGCACTGGAGGAGGGGGGCGCGAGCAGTACTTC,CASTGGGGREQYF
-,TRBV6-5,TRBD1,TRBJ1-2,16,TGTGCCAGCAGTTACTTCCCGGGACAGGGGGCCTATGGCTACACCTTC,CASSYFPGQGAYGYTF
-,TRBV6-4,-,TRBJ1-2,13,TGTGCCAGCAGTGCAGAGGGAGACTATGGCTACACCTTC,CASSAEGDYGYTF
-,TRBV9,-,TRBJ1-4,16,TGTGCCAGCAGCGTAGAGGGCAGCGCAACTAATGAAAAACTGTTTTTT,CASSVEGSATNEKLFF
-,TRBV2,-,TRBJ1-5,13,TGTGCCAGCAGTGGAAGAGGAATACAGCCCCAGCATTTT,CASSGRGIQPQHF
-,TRBV5-6,TRBD1,TRBJ2-5,15,TGTGCCAGCAGCTTGCAGGGGGCCGGCCAAGAGACCCAGTACTTC,CASSLQGAGQETQYF
-,TRBV5-8,-,TRBJ1-5,15,TGTGCCAGCAGCTTTAATCAGGACTGGAATCAGCCCCAGCATTTT,CASSFNQDWNQPQHF
-,TRBV11-2,-,TRBJ1-2,13,TGTGCCAGCAGCTTAGAATTCAGAAATGGCTACACCTTC,CASSLEFRNGYTF
-,TRBV4-3,-,TRBJ1-1,13,TGCGCCAGCAGCCAAGATCGCCGAACCGAAGCTTTCTTT,CASSQDRRTEAFF
-,TRBV2,-,TRBJ1-2,12,TGTGCCAGCAGTCTTCAGACAGACGGCTACACCTTC,CASSLQTDGYTF
-,TRBV19,-,TRBJ2-7,14,TGTGCCAGTTCGGCAGGGGCGGGAGTCTACGAGCAGTACTTC,CASSAGAGVYEQYF
once,TRBV5-8,-,TRBJ2-1,13,TGTGCCAGCACCGGGACAAGGTACAATGAGCAGTTCTTC,CASTGTRYNEQFF
-,TRBV10-3,-,TRBJ2-2,13,TGTGCCATCAGGAGCGTAGGGTCTGGGGAGCTGTTTTTT,CAIRSVGSGELFF
-,TRBV12-3/TRBV12-4,TRBD1,TRBJ1-2,12,TGTGCCAGCAGCCCAACAGGGGATGGCTACACCTTC,CASSPTGDGYTF
-,TRBV2,-,TRBJ2-2,13,TGTGCCAGCAGTGTCGCGAACACCGGGGAGCTGTTTTTT,CASSVANTGELFF
-,TRBV19,TRBD1,TRBJ1-1,12,TGTGCCAGTAACCAGGGGGTTGGTGAAGCTTTCTTT,CASNQGVGEAFF
-,TRBV3-1/TRBV3-2,-,TRBJ2-7,16,TGTGCCAGCAGCCAAGATCTCGCGGTTAGCTCCTACGAGCAGTACTTC,CASSQDLAVSSYEQYF
-,TRBV10-2,TRBD2,TRBJ2-3,17,TGCGCCAGCAGTGCTGCTAGCGGGGGTTCTAGCACAGATACGCAGTATTTT,CASSAASGGSSTDTQYF
-,TRBV11-2,-,TRBJ1-5,15,TGTGCCAGCAGCTTAGGAGGGGGAGGCACACAGCCCCAGCATTTT,CASSLGGGGTQPQHF
-,TRBV4-2,-,TRBJ1-4,17,TGTGCCAGCAGCCAGGGGGCGGCCACTGCAACTAATGAAAAACTGTTTTTT,CASSQGAATATNEKLFF
-,TRBV18,-,TRBJ2-2,13,TGTGCCAGCTCACCTTACCGATCCGGGGAGCTGTTTTTT,CASSPYRSGELFF
-,TRBV19,TRBD1,TRBJ2-5,15,TGTGCCAGTAGTATTTCTCGGGACAGACAAGAGACCCAGTACTTC,CASSISRDRQETQYF
-,TRBV5-1,TRBD2,TRBJ2-1,16,TGCGCCAGCAGCCTCGTAGCCGGGGGGGTACAAGATGAGCAGTTCTTC,CASSLVAGGVQDEQFF
-,TRBV6-5,-,TRBJ2-1,14,TGTGCCAGCAGGCCAGGGATTACCTACAATGAGCAGTTCTTC,CASRPGITYNEQFF
few,TRBV7-9,TRBD1,TRBJ1-5,14,TGTGCCAGCAGCTCTCAGGGGGGCAATCAGCCCCAGCATTTT,CASSSQGGNQPQHF
-,TRBV18,-,TRBJ1-1,12,TGTGCCAGCTCCCCCCGGGGGGGTGAAGCTTTCTTT,CASSPRGGEAFF
-,TRBV5-8,TRBD1,TRBJ2-5,18,TGTGCCAGCAGCTTGGGATTTACAGGGGGCTCCATAGGAGAGACCCAGTACTTC,CASSLGFTGGSIGETQYF
-,TRBV27,-,TRBJ2-1,15,TGTGCCAGCAGTCCAAACACCAGGAATGAGAATGAGCAGTTCTTC,CASSPNTRNENEQFF
-,TRBV23-1,TRBD1,TRBJ2-3,19,TGCGCCAGCAGTCTTGTATCGGGACAGGGGCCGATTAGCACAGATACGCAGTATTTT,CASSLVSGQGPISTDTQYF
-,TRBV4-2,-,TRBJ1-1,15,TGTGCCAGCAGCCAAGGTTATTGGGGGGGAACTGAAGCTTTCTTT,CASSQGYWGGTEAFF
-,TRBV3-1/TRBV3-2,TRBD1,TRBJ2-7,15,TGTGCCAGCAGCCCCTATCGGGACAGTCCGTCCGAGCAGTACTTC,CASSPYRDSPSEQYF
once,TRBV30,TRBD2,TRBJ2-3,15,TGTGCCTGGAGTGGACTAGCGGGAGGGCCAGATACGCAGTATTTT,CAWSGLAGGPDTQYF
-,TRBV28,-,TRBJ1-2,12,TGTGCCAGCAGAGTCGGGTCTAAGGGCTACACCTTC,CASRVGSKGYTF
-,TRBV20-1,-,TRBJ2-4,13,TGCAGTGCTAGTGTGATAGCCAAAAACATTCAGTACTTC,CSASVIAKNIQYF
-,TRBV30,TRBD2,TRBJ2-2,13,TGTGCCTGGAGCCACGGGGGGACCGGGGAGCTGTTTTTT,CAWSHGGTGELFF
-,TRBV6-2/TRBV6-3,-,TRBJ1-1,12,TGTGCCAGCAGTTATTCGAGCGCTGAAGCTTTCTTT,CASSYSSAEAFF
-,TRBV5-6,-,TRBJ1-1,14,TGTGCCAGCAGCTTAGGCCCCGTGGGGGGTGAAGCTTTCTTT,CASSLGPVGGEAFF
few,TRBV18,-,TRBJ1-2,14,TGTGCCAGCTCTCCCCGGGACGGGAACTATGGCTACACCTTC,CASSPRDGNYGYTF
-,TRBV6-5,-,TRBJ1-4,13,TGTGCCAGCAGTCCAGGGGTGGGTGAAAAACTGTTTTTT,CASSPGVGEKLFF
-,TRBV6-5,TRBD2,TRBJ2-7,13,TGTGCCAGCAGAGGGACTAGCTACTACGAGCAGTACTTC,CASRGTSYYEQYF
-,TRBV7-2,-,TRBJ2-5,13,TGTGCCAGCAGCTACAGGGACCAAGAGACCCAGTACTTC,CASSYRDQETQYF